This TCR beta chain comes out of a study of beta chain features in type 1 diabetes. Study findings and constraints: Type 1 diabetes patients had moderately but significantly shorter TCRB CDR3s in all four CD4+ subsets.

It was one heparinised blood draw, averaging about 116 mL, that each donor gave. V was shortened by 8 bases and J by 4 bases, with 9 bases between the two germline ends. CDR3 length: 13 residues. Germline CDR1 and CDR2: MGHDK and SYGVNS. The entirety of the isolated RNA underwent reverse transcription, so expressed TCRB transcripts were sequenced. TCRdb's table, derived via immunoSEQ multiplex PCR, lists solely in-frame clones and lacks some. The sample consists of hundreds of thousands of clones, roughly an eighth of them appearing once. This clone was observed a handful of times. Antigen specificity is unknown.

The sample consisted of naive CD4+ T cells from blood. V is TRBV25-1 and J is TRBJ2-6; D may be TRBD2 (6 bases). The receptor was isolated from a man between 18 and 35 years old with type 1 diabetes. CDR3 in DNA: TGTGCCAGCGCGGGGTCAGGGGCCAACGTCCTGACTTTC. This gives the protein CASAGSGANVLTF.